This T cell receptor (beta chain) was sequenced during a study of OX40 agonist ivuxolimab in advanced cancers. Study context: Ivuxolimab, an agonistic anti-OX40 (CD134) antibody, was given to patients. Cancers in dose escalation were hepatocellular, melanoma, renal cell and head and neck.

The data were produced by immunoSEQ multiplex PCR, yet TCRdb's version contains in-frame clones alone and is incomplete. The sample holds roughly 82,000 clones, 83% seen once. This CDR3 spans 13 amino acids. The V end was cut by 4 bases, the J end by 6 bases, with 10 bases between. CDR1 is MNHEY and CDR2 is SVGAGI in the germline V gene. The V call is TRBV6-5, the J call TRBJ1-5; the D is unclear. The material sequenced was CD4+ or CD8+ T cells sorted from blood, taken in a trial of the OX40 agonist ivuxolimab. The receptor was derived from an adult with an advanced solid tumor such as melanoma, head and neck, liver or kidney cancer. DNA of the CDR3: TGTGCCAGCAGTTCAAGATACTCTCAGCCCCAGCATTTT. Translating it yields CASSSRYSQPQHF.